Sequencing of this T cell receptor beta chain was carried out in a study of lymphopenia after photon versus proton radiotherapy. General study findings and limits: Proton therapy kept repertoires fairly stable, unlike photons, which gained effector/memory cells. Authors raise, but do not show, better survival with proton therapy.

As concerns this clone: Its antigen is unknown.

The ends lost 7 bases at V and 8 bases at J; junction bases unmatched: 13. The CDR3 is 15 residues long. CDR1 SNHLY and CDR2 FYNNEI come from the germline V gene. Sequencing was performed with immunoSEQ multiplex PCR; in TCRdb, only in-frame clones are kept and a portion is missing. The table has roughly 45,000 clones, less than 90% seen once. The rearrangement uses TRBV2 and TRBJ2-1; TRBD2 matches at 8 bases. The source was peripheral blood, collected from a patient treated with photon-based radiotherapy. The origin of this receptor is a man aged 35-49 years with gastric cancer. In DNA form, the CDR3 reads TGTGCCAGCACCCAGCGGGGGACACCTCGAGATGAGCAGTTCTTC. Protein: CASTQRGTPRDEQFF.